The next 6 T cell receptor beta chains were all read from a single sample in a study of radiotherapy plus CTLA-4 blockade in lung cancer. TCRdb keeps only in-frame clones here, not all; method: immunoSEQ multiplex PCR. Seen here are more than 55,000 clones, just under 85% observed once, and the top ten hold approximately 6.1%. This specimen was peripheral blood, taken from a patient treated with radiotherapy plus ipilimumab. These receptors were taken from a human donor with non-small cell lung cancer whose response to radiotherapy plus ipilimumab could not be evaluated.

The chain employs TRBV28 and TRBJ2-1, with D perhaps matching TRBD2 (5 bases). There are 14 residues in the CDR3. With 7 bases removed from V and 0 bases from J, the gap between germline ends came to 10 bases. CDR1 is MDHEN, CDR2 SYDVKM, per germline. The DNA of the CDR3 is TGTGCCAGCACCGAGGGTCACTCCTACAATGAGCAGTTCTTC. It encodes CASTEGHSYNEQFF. The full variable domain, completed using reference TRBV28 and TRBJ2-1, is DVKVTQSSRYLVKRTGEKVFLECVQDMDHENMFWYRQDPGLGLRLIYFSYDVKMKEKGDIPEGYSVSREKKERFSLILESASTNQTSMYLCASTEGHSYNEQFFGPGTRLTVL.

The chain combines TRBV7-9 with TRBJ2-3; TRBD2 matches at 8 bases. V dropped 5 bases and J dropped 5; count of bases not matched to a gene: 12. This CDR3 has 16 amino acids. Germline V gives CDR1 SEHNR, CDR2 FQNEAQ (reference sequence). This CDR3 reads CASSPWKAGVEDTQYF. Here the CDR3 DNA reads TGTGCCAGCAGCCCTTGGAAAGCGGGAGTGGAAGATACGCAGTATTTT.

Points on this clone: In the same sample, other DNA sequences code for this CDR3. V gene TRBV5-1 combines with J gene TRBJ1-4, with D possibly being TRBD1 (6 bases). The V gene's germline CDR1 is SGHRS and CDR2 YFSETQ. The length of the CDR3 is 15 residues. V was trimmed by 0 bases and J by 5 bases, leaving 11 bases between them. CDR3: CASSLEGQPNEKLFF. Here the CDR3 DNA reads TGCGCCAGCAGCTTGGAGGGACAACCAAATGAAAAACTGTTTTTT.

This chain links TRBV5-6 with TRBJ2-1; TRBD2 aligns across 7 bases. The ends lost 9 bases at V and 0 bases at J; junction bases unmatched: 6. The CDR3 totals 14 residues. CDR1 and CDR2 from the germline V gene are SGHDT and YYEEEE. CDR3 sequence (DNA): TGTGCCACGACAGCGGGGAGCTCCTACAATGAGCAGTTCTTC. Its protein product is CATTAGSSYNEQFF.

The chain employs TRBV7-9 and TRBJ1-1; 9 nucleotides line up with TRBD1. Germline trimming cut 6 bases from V and 6 bases from J; bases unmatched to any gene: 5. CDR1 is SEHNR and CDR2 is FQNEAQ in the germline V gene (reference sequence). The CDR3 length is 13 residues. DNA of the CDR3: TGTGCCAGCAGTCGGACAGGGGCGGCTGAAGCTTTCTTT. Encoded protein: CASSRTGAAEAFF.

The V call is TRBV4-1, the J call TRBJ2-5, with 9 positions matching TRBD1. V was clipped by 0 bases and J by 5 bases; unmatched bases: 4. The CDR3 covers 15 residues. Germline values: CDR1 MGHRA, CDR2 YSYEKL. CDR3 amino acids: CASSQEQGADETQYF. The DNA of the CDR3 is TGCGCCAGCAGCCAAGAACAGGGGGCCGATGAGACCCAGTACTTC.